This T cell receptor (beta chain) was profiled in a study of T cell repertoires in cytomegalovirus infection. Study-wide background: Public TCR beta signatures indicated both CMV infection and matching HLA type.

Whole-study results and caveats: The ex vivo response was dominated by HLA-C-restricted CMV-specific TCR beta clonotypes.

In regard to this clonotype: The antigen is undetermined.

CDR1 and CDR2 from the germline V gene are SGHAT and FQNNGV. This CDR3 region has 12 residues. With 0 bases removed from V and 6 bases from J, the gap between germline ends came to 4 bases. TCRdb independently ran MiXCR on the reads; one entry per CDR3 protein. The sample holds under 90,000 distinct CDR3 sequences, approximately 22% seen once. This clonotype was obtained from a human donor in good health (CMV status not recorded). Some clones in this sample may be carry-over from other donors' samples. Sequencing was performed on PBMCs, sequenced either directly or after in vitro stimulation (not recorded which). The gene calls are TRBV11-2 and TRBJ2-3; D unresolved. The CDR3 region is CASSLDLDTQYF. The CDR3 coding sequence is TGTGCCAGCAGCTTAGATCTTGATACGCAGTATTTT.